The clone carrying this T cell receptor (beta chain) was seen more than once but under ten times. Antigen unknown. Germline lookup yields CDR1 LGHNA and CDR2 YNFKEQ. Trimming shortened V by 4 bases and J by 4 bases, and 16 bases separated the two germline ends. The CDR3 runs 15 residues. Sequenced material consisted of expressed TCRB transcripts (all of the isolated RNA was reverse transcribed). Sequencing used immunoSEQ multiplex PCR; TCRdb keeps in-frame clones, though not all of them. The data contain around 280,000 clones, 8% of them seen just once; the ten biggest clones take up 1%. This sample was taken from a study of beta chain features in type 1 diabetes. Study at large: Age, gender and cell yields were alike across patients and healthy donors. Study findings and constraints: Shortening that was moderate but significant affected the TCRB CDR3s of Type 1 diabetes patients in all four CD4+ subsets.

The chain couples TRBV4-2 to TRBJ1-2; maybe TRBD1 (6 bases). This receptor was obtained from a woman aged 18-35 years in good health. Sequencing was performed on central memory CD4+ T cells from blood. The CDR3: CASSREVGQLYGYTF. The CDR3 DNA sequence: TGTGCCAGCAGCCGAGAAGTGGGACAACTCTATGGCTACACCTTC.